What follows are 6 T cell receptor beta chains derived from one specimen sequenced in a study of T cell responses to AZD1222 COVID-19 vaccine. The method was immunoSEQ multiplex PCR; TCRdb's version includes in-frame clones alone and lacks a portion of them. The sample contains approximately 130,000 clones, 84% of which appear only once. Source: peripheral blood, taken 28 days after the second AZD1222 dose. The source of these receptors is an adult who received the AZD1222 COVID-19 vaccine.

The table lists this clone with a few counts. The CDR3 nucleotides read TGTGCCACCAGTGGGGGGACGAGCACTGAAGCTTTCTTT. Residues: CATSGGTSTEAFF. This sequence joins TRBV24-1 and TRBJ1-1; D might be TRBD1 (5 bases). CDR3 length: 13 residues. Germline V gives CDR1 KGHDR, CDR2 SFDVKD. The ends were cut back, 5 bases at V and 4 bases at J, with 10 bases in the middle.

This sequence joins TRBV10-3 and TRBJ2-1; the D gene is possibly TRBD2 (5 bases). V lost 8 bases to trimming and J lost 7 bases, with 12 bases between them. Germline values: CDR1 ENHRY, CDR2 SYGVKD. The CDR3 is made up of 12 amino acids. The CDR3 DNA reads as TGTGCCATCTCAGAGGGTCTGAATGAGCAGTTCTTC. Translating gives CAISEGLNEQFF.

The V call is TRBV7-2, the J call TRBJ2-7, with 7 bases fitting TRBD1. Trimming removed 4 bases from V and 6 bases from J; junction bases left unmatched: 15. This CDR3 comprises 16 residues. Looked up from germline, CDR1 is SGHTA and CDR2 is FQGNSA. The CDR3 reads CASSSQPTGSTGEQYF. In nucleotides, the CDR3 is TGTGCCAGCAGCTCCCAACCGACAGGGTCCACGGGCGAGCAGTACTTC.

The genes are TRBV11-3 and TRBJ2-1; the match to TRBD1 covers 9 bases. CDR1 is SGHNT, CDR2 YENEEA, per germline. The CDR3 loop spans 15 amino acids. Trimming took 4 bases from V and 6 from J; bases not matched to a gene: 7. In DNA form, the CDR3 reads TGTGCCAGCAGCTCCCATGGGACAGGGTCCAATGAGCAGTTCTTC. Amino acids: CASSSHGTGSNEQFF. The entire variable domain, with the rest obtained from reference TRBV11-3 and TRBJ2-1, is as follows: EAGVVQSPRYKIIEKKQPVAFWCNPISGHNTLYWYLQNLGQGPELLIRYENEEAVDDSQLPKDRFSAERLKGVDSTLKIQPAELGDSAVYLCASSSHGTGSNEQFFGPGTRLTVL.

The gene calls are TRBV9 and TRBJ1-5; 7 bases are shared with TRBD1. Unmatched junction bases numbered 6, after V lost 6 bases and J lost 0 bases. The germline CDR1 and CDR2 sequences are SGDLS and YYNGEE. This CDR3 spans 15 amino acids. The CDR3: CASTPGGNSNQPQHF. The CDR3, as DNA: TGTGCCAGCACTCCAGGGGGAAATAGCAATCAGCCCCAGCATTTT.

The V call is TRBV4-3, the J call TRBJ2-7, with D perhaps matching TRBD1 (6 bases). The CDR3 is 15 amino acids. The germline CDR1 and CDR2 sequences are LGHNA and YSLEER. The V gene lost 0 bases and the J gene lost 0 bases, with 9 bases spanning the gap. Written as DNA, the CDR3 is TGCGCCAGCAGCCAAGACAGGGGCCTCTCCTACGAGCAGTACTTC. It encodes CASSQDRGLSYEQYF.